This T cell receptor (beta chain) derives from a study of cytomegalovirus exposure and HLA in healthy donors. Study-wide points: The study designated 150 or so TCR beta chains cytomegalovirus-associated. Being productive about 90% or about 30% of the time was typical of most TCR beta V segments in an earlier analysis.

The V gene's germline CDR1 is SGDLS and CDR2 YYNGEE. V lost 0 bases, J lost 2 bases, and 10 bases lay in between. This CDR3 contains 15 residues. The PCR employed 60 Vbeta primers together with 13 Jbeta primers. Repertoires were generated with immunoSEQ multiplex PCR, while TCRdb's copy carries only in-frame clones and drops some. The data hold some 150,000 clones, with over 70% observed a single time. Turning to this clone: Its antigen is currently unknown.

The sequence came from a woman in her 40s in good health and CMV-seropositive. This chain connects TRBV9 to TRBJ2-3; possible D gene TRBD1, 6 bases. Sequencing input: PBMCs. The CDR3 sequence: CASSVGAGVTDTQYF. The CDR3 DNA is TGTGCCAGCAGCGTAGGGGCAGGGGTCACAGATACGCAGTATTTT. The whole variable domain, filled in from reference TRBV9 and TRBJ2-3, reads DSGVTQTPKHLITATGQRVTLRCSPRSGDLSVYWYQQSLDQGLQFLIQYYNGEERAKGNILERFSAQQFPDLHSELNLSSLELGDSALYFCASSVGAGVTDTQYFGPGTRLTVL.